The entry below gives a single T cell receptor (beta chain) sequence along with its context. The antigen it recognizes is unknown. No base-level quality is on record; no much larger clone is a single base apart. For TCRbeta CDR3 sequencing, genomic DNA from the sorted cells was extracted using the QIAGEN DNeasy Blood and Tissue Kit. High-throughput TCRbeta CDR3 sequencing, which included PCR amplification with bias correction and internal controls, was done commercially through immunoSEQ. Under the source paper's analysis protocol: Unique productive TCRbeta sequences were defined by CDR3 nucleotide sequence where primers matched, and otherwise by CDR3 amino acid sequence together with Vbeta and Jbeta genes. Sorting error was corrected by removing sequences shared between sorted populations at a frequency ratio of 2:1 or less, and the remaining shared sequences were assigned to the higher population. Donor-reactive sequences were defined as at least 5-fold expanded in CFSE-low cells versus unstimulated cells, with frequency of at least 0.01% in CFSE-low cells. Repertoire divergence was quantified by Jensen-Shannon divergence using the top 100 TCRbeta sequences ranked by frequency. When a sample had multiple sequencing runs, each run was corrected for sorting error separately and the runs were then pooled. TCRdb mirrors the immuneACCESS table, restricted to in-frame sequences. Some clones are absent from its copies; in checked studies, under half trace to an unresolved V gene, and the reason for the others is unknown. The V and J calls and the clone size are those of that table, but D and trimming were determined from the DNA. This sample comprises about 240,000 clones, approximately 84% of them detected only once. The top ten hold about 0.68% of the sample.

This entry belongs to a study of Tregs in tolerant kidney transplant recipients (dated by TCRdb to the late 2010s). Regarding the research as a whole: Before combined kidney and bone marrow transplantation, this study identified donor-specific regulatory T cells using TCRbeta sequencing and then followed those same cells after transplant. Several methods of expanding Tregs specific for an allogeneic donor were compared by TCRbeta repertoire sequencing in a few healthy controls. General study outcomes and caveats: The study was constrained by small patient numbers, and validation of the findings is required in larger populations and under other immunosuppression protocols. The most biologically relevant and donor-specific TCRbeta repertoire appeared to be identified by expanding Tregs with activated donor B cells. Biological reproducibility was not directly assessed, although technical replication error appeared to be minimal.

Thawed PBMCs were FACS-sorted into unstimulated Tregs (CD4+CD25+CD127-), CD4+ non-Tregs (CD4+CD25-), CD4 cells and CD8 cells. Blood from healthy controls was obtained either from healthy volunteers or as purchased buffy coats. Healthy control blood was processed by Ficoll density gradient to PBMCs and cryopreserved; patient PBMCs were collected before and after transplant. Trimming takes 6 bases off V and 4 bases off J; junction bases not matched to a gene: 7. For CDR1 and CDR2, the germline V gene lists MNHNS and SASEGT. The CDR3 runs 14 amino acids, cysteine and phenylalanine included. Only the CDR3 region is kept as DNA, spanning 42 bases read in frame from base 1.

The chain is assembled from TRBV6-1 and TRBJ1-2; the junction holds 8 bases that match TRBD1. Sample: CD4+ T cells from blood. This receptor was identified in a human donor in good health. The bases read TGTGCCAGCAGCACCGGGACAGGAGTCTATGGCTACACCTTC. Translation gives CASSTGTGVYGYTF.